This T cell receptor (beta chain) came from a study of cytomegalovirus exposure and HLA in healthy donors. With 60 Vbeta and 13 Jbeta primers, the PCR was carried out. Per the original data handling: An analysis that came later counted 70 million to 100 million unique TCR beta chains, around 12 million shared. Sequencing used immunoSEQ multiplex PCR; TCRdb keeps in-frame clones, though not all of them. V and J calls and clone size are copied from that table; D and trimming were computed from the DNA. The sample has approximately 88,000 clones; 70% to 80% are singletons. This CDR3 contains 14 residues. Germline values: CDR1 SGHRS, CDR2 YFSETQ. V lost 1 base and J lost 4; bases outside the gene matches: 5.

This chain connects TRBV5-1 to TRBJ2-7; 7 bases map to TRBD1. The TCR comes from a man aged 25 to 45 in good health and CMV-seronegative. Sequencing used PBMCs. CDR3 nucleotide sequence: TGCGCCAGCAGCTTGACAGGGGACCATTACGAGCAGTACTTC. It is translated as CASSLTGDHYEQYF.